These 18 T cell receptor beta chains came from one sample sequenced in a study of regulatory T cells in long-lasting Graves disease. Time point described: persistent/refractory GD, antithyroid drugs over 5 years with positive TRAb. Extracted PBMC RNA gave rise to the TCR library. With iRepertoire HTBI primers and Arm-PCR of CDR3 regions, TCR beta libraries were built. TCRdb re-analysed the multiplex PCR reads in MiXCR, keeping a single row per CDR3 protein. The sample yields 400,000 to 600,000 distinct CDR3 sequences, under 25% seen once. Sample: peripheral blood mononuclear cells (PBMCs), taken when the disease was refractory, from a patient treated with antithyroid drugs. The origin of the receptors is a female donor with Graves disease.

CDR3 sequence: CASSPGGGQPYEQYF. The DNA for the CDR3 is TGCGCCAGCAGCCCCGGGGGGGGACAGCCCTACGAGCAGTACTTC. The V and J genes are TRBV5-1 and TRBJ2-7; perhaps TRBD2 as D (8 bases). V was pared by 4 bases and J by 2 bases, with 16 bases between. Per the germline V gene, CDR1 is SGHRS and CDR2 is YFSETQ. This CDR3 comprises 15 residues.

This clonotype was observed at least ten times. This rearrangement joins TRBV6-1 to TRBJ2-5; TRBD1 is a possible D gene (6 bases). V lost 7 bases and J 7 bases, leaving 22 bases between the germline ends. CDR1 is MNHNS and CDR2 is SASEGT in the germline V gene. The CDR3 spans 15 residues. The CDR3, as DNA: TGTGCCAGCACCTCTCTGGGGGCTCGGTGGGGGACCCAGTACTTC. As protein: CASTSLGARWGTQYF.

The chain's CDR3 is CASSLVGQGVSPLHF. CDR3 in DNA: TGTGCCAGCAGTTTAGTGGGACAGGGGGTTTCACCCCTCCACTTT. This chain uses TRBV12-3 or TRBV12-4 with TRBJ1-6, with TRBD1 identical over 11 bases. V lost 1 base to trimming and J lost 9 bases; unmatched junction nucleotides: 2. The CDR3 sequence is 15 residues long.

Comment on this clonotype: This clone may be a read error of a much larger clone one base away. This chain connects TRBV7-2 to TRBJ2-5; D is possibly TRBD1 (6 bases). V lost 1 base to trimming and J lost 5 bases, with 14 bases between them. The CDR3 sequence is 15 residues long. Looked up from germline, CDR1 is SGHTA and CDR2 is FQGNSA. The CDR3 DNA follows: TGTGCCAGCAGCTTAGTTGTGCAAAGGGGGGAGACCCAGTACTTC. As protein: CASSLVVQRGETQYF.

Worth noting for this clonotype: The junction shows a germline mismatch at one end, possibly a read error. The chain carries TRBV7-3 and TRBJ2-7; D is undetermined. Germline lookup yields CDR1 SGHTA and CDR2 FQGTGA. The CDR3 contains 13 residues. In DNA, the CDR3 is TGTGCCAGCGGCTTGGCCCCCGATTACGAGCAGTACTTC. It codes for CASGLAPDYEQYF.

Many counts were recorded for this clonotype. The chain links TRBV28 to TRBJ1-1, with 11 positions matching TRBD1. This CDR3 is 14 amino acids long. V shed 7 bases and J 5 bases; nucleotides not matched to a gene: 6. Germline assignment: CDR1 MDHEN and CDR2 SYDVKM. The CDR3 loop is CASILDRGLTEAFF. The CDR3 bases are TGTGCCAGCATCCTGGACAGGGGGCTAACTGAAGCTTTCTTT.

This clonotype was counted ten times or more. J is TRBJ1-2 and V is TRBV6-2 or TRBV6-3, with D possibly TRBD1 on 6 matching bases. Germline lookup yields CDR1 MNHEY and CDR2 SVGEGT. V gave up 5 bases and J gave up 2 bases, with 9 bases separating them. The CDR3 contains 13 residues. CDR3 nucleotide sequence: TGTGCCAGCAGTGAAGGGACAAACTATGGCTACACCTTC. Amino acid sequence: CASSEGTNYGYTF.

J is TRBJ2-2 and V is TRBV7-8; 9 bases fit TRBD2. CDR1 and CDR2 from the germline V gene are SGHVS and FQNEAQ. The CDR3 runs 17 residues. V trimming: 4 bases; J trimming: 0 bases; junction bases outside the gene matches: 6. Here the CDR3 reads CASSSLTSGPNTGELFF. DNA of the CDR3: TGTGCCAGCAGCTCCCTCACTAGCGGGCCGAACACCGGGGAGCTGTTTTTT.

This clonotype was seen a handful of times. CDR3 nucleotides: TGTGCCAGCAGCCCACAGGGTAGAAACACTGAAGCTTTCTTT. It encodes CASSPQGRNTEAFF. The chain carries TRBV14 and TRBJ1-1; the D gene is possibly TRBD1 (6 bases). Germline V lookup: CDR1 SGHDN, CDR2 FVKESK. V was shortened by 4 bases and J by 2 bases, with 11 bases between the two germline ends. The CDR3 runs to 14 residues.

The chain uses TRBV29-1 and TRBJ1-2; TRBD1 matches 7 bases. There are 13 residues in the CDR3. Trimming at V came to 7 bases and at J to 5 bases, leaving 10 bases not matched to a gene. Germline assignment: CDR1 SQVTM and CDR2 ANQGSEA. CDR3 sequence: CSALPARGYGYTF. DNA for the CDR3: TGCAGCGCCCTCCCGGCCAGGGGGTATGGCTACACCTTC.

The sample holds a few counts of this clonotype. The CDR3 region has the DNA TGTGCCAGCAGCTCTACCGGCCCGACGAACACTGAAGCTTTCTTT. This codes for CASSSTGPTNTEAFF. The chain couples TRBV6-1 to TRBJ1-1; D is undetermined. Germline V gene lookup returns CDR1 MNHNS and CDR2 SASEGT. Trimming took 6 bases from V and 1 from J, leaving 15 bases between them. CDR3 size: 15 residues.

With regard to this clonotype: This may be a read error: a much more frequent sequence differs by one nucleotide. The chain employs TRBV11-2 and TRBJ2-5; 7 bases are a match to TRBD1. Germline CDR1 SGHAT, CDR2 FQNNGV. Trimming at V came to 2 bases and at J to 5 bases, leaving 32 bases not matched to a gene. The CDR3 length is 23 residues. The CDR3 region is CASSLRFRGYKGAGIGSVETQYF. The CDR3, as DNA: TGTGCCAGCAGCTTACGGTTCCGCGGTTATAAGGGGGCAGGGATCGGTTCGGTCGAGACCCAGTACTTC.

There are many counts of this clonotype. The gene calls are TRBV3-1 and TRBJ2-7, with 7 bases lining up with TRBD1. CDR3 length: 14 amino acids. The V and J ends lost 4 bases and 2 bases, in that order; junction bases with no gene match: 5. Germline CDR1 is LGHDT and CDR2 is YNNKEL (reference sequence). This CDR3 reads CASSPGQKTYEQYF. The CDR3 bases are TGTGCCAGCAGCCCGGGACAGAAAACCTACGAGCAGTACTTC.

The chain combines TRBV28 with TRBJ1-5; no clear D. The germline V gene has CDR1 MDHEN and CDR2 SYDVKM. The CDR3 is 15 residues long. The V end lost 6 bases, the J end lost 1 base, and 13 bases lay between the germline ends. The CDR3 loop is CASRSGIKSNQPQHF. CDR3 DNA sequence: TGTGCCAGCAGGTCGGGAATAAAGAGCAATCAGCCCCAGCATTTT. The whole variable domain, remainder taken from reference TRBV28 and TRBJ1-5, is DVKVTQSSRYLVKRTGEKVFLECVQDMDHENMFWYRQDPGLGLRLIYFSYDVKMKEKGDIPEGYSVSREKKERFSLILESASTNQTSMYLCASRSGIKSNQPQHFGDGTRLSIL.

This clonotype was recorded many times. The chain has TRBV28 and TRBJ2-1; no definite D call. The CDR3 runs to 14 residues. Per germline, CDR1 MDHEN and CDR2 SYDVKM. V lost 1 base and J 8 bases, leaving 12 bases between the germline ends. As DNA, the CDR3 is TGTGCCAGCAGTTTATCCAGCGACGCCTATGAGCAGTTCTTC. It translates to CASSLSSDAYEQFF. The variable domain in full, completed from reference TRBV28 and TRBJ2-1, reads DVKVTQSSRYLVKRTGEKVFLECVQDMDHENMFWYRQDPGLGLRLIYFSYDVKMKEKGDIPEGYSVSREKKERFSLILESASTNQTSMYLCASSLSSDAYEQFFGPGTRLTVL.

This clonotype was picked up a small number of times. The rearrangement uses TRBV10-2 and TRBJ1-5; perhaps TRBD1 as D (5 bases). Germline V gives CDR1 WSHSY, CDR2 SAAADI. V lost 3 bases to trimming and J lost 2 bases, with 17 bases between them. The CDR3 runs to 17 residues. The CDR3 loop reads CASSEEGRHSRNQPQHF. The CDR3 region has the DNA TGCGCCAGCAGTGAAGAGGGGAGACACTCTCGCAATCAGCCCCAGCATTTT.

The chain joins TRBV19 to TRBJ1-1; D perhaps matches TRBD1 (6 bases). CDR3 size: 12 residues. Trimming removed 9 bases at V and 7 bases at J, with 15 bases between. Germline values: CDR1 LNHDA, CDR2 SQIVND (reference sequence). This CDR3 reads CASNPRGREAFF. CDR3 coding DNA: TGTGCCAGCAACCCCCGGGGGCGTGAAGCTTTCTTT.

This clonotype was found a few times. The CDR3 nucleotides read TGCGCCAGCAGCCAGGGACAGGGGGGTTTAAACGAGCAGTACTTC. It encodes CASSQGQGGLNEQYF. J is TRBJ2-7 and V is TRBV4-1; TRBD1 agrees at 11 bases. Germline CDR1 MGHRA, CDR2 YSYEKL. Unmatched junction bases numbered 6, after V lost 3 bases and J lost 5 bases. There are 15 residues in the CDR3.